This T cell receptor (beta chain) was profiled in a study of blood T cell repertoires in COVID-19. The wider study: There were acute and convalescent COVID-19 samples, and they came from the United States, Italy and Spain. In each case, the material was cDNA or gDNA derived from T cells, B-cell-depleted T cells, or PBMCs.

This CDR3 comprises 19 residues. In germline, CDR1 is LNHDA, CDR2 SQIVND (reference sequence). The V gene end was trimmed by 5 bases and the J gene end by 1 base; junction bases not matched to a gene: 12. Measured with immunoSEQ multiplex PCR; TCRdb has only the in-frame clones, and not every one. This table holds approximately 170,000 clones, approximately 86% found once. This chain connects TRBV19 to TRBJ2-6, with TRBD2 identical over 9 bases. Sequencing input: peripheral blood. This clonotype was sampled from a woman older than 75 with COVID-19, enrolled during active disease. CDR3 sequence reads: CASSARLGGRASGANVLTF. CDR3 sequence (DNA): TGTGCCAGTAGTGCCCGGTTGGGCGGGAGGGCTTCTGGGGCCAACGTCCTGACTTTC. Full variable domain (remainder filled in from reference TRBV19 and TRBJ2-6): DGGITQSPKYLFRKEGQNVTLSCEQNLNHDAMYWYRQDPGQGLRLIYYSQIVNDFQKGDIAEGYSVSREKKESFPLTVTSAQKNPTAFYLCASSARLGGRASGANVLTFGAGSRLTVL.